This TCR beta chain was captured by sequencing in a study of blood T cell repertoires in COVID-19. About the study: The United States, Italy and Spain were the sources of the acute and convalescent COVID-19 samples. PBMCs, B-cell-depleted T cells, or T cells were the source of the cDNA or gDNA that made up the material.

Losses at the gene ends were 8 bases for V and 6 bases for J; bases not matched to a gene: 4. Germline lookup yields CDR1 GTSNPN and CDR2 SVGIG (reference sequence). This CDR3 has 11 residues. As processed by the authors: From reference gene primer amplification, estimates of nucleated cell counts were derived. Using immunoSEQ multiplex PCR, the repertoire was profiled, and TCRdb retains in-frame clones only, with some absent. V and J calls and clone size come straight from that table; D and trimming were deduced from the DNA. The sample yields approximately 210,000 clones, roughly nine tenths seen once.

The sample comprised peripheral blood. The chain carries TRBV30 and TRBJ1-1; 9 bases map to TRBD1. The receptor was isolated from a man aged 30 to 45 with acute or convalescent COVID-19. The CDR3 DNA reads as TGTGCCGGGGACAGGGACGCTGAAGCTTTCTTT. Protein: CAGDRDAEAFF.